Listed below are T cell receptor beta chains from one sample, sequenced in a study of T-cell reconstitution after alpha-beta-depleted transplantation in children. TCRdb analysed the PCR reads with MiXCR anew, one entry per CDR3 protein. Counted here are a few hundred thousand distinct CDR3 sequences, around 25% occurring once; the ten biggest clones make up about 5%. The specimen was PBMCs, mostly from graft donor cells, collected 360 days after TCRalphabeta/CD19-depleted stem cell transplant. These receptors originate from a female patient aged 2-9 years who had a stem cell transplant for congenital amegakaryocytic thrombocytopenia, so the T cells may come from the graft donor. The CDR3 runs from the conserved cysteine through the conserved F or W. The D gene is left open where the match is weak. Rows give clone size only sometimes, using once, few, many, or a class for an expanded clone.

D	J	V	size	DNA	CDR3
-	TRBJ2-2	TRBV2	-	TGTGCCAGCAGTGAAAACGGTTACACCGGGGAGCTGTTTTTT	CASSENGYTGELFF
-	TRBJ1-2	TRBV20-1	few	TGCAGTGCTCGGGACCGCCTTTCATATGGCTACACCTTC	CSARDRLSYGYTF
TRBD1	TRBJ1-1	TRBV29-1	few	TGCAGCGTTGAAAGCCTCCCAGGGGGGGGTGGTACTGAAGCTTTCTTT	CSVESLPGGGGTEAFF
-	TRBJ2-3	TRBV7-9	few	TGTGCCAGCAGCTCGGTCCCTTCAGATACGCAGTATTTT	CASSSVPSDTQYF
-	TRBJ1-4	TRBV29-1	-	TGCAGCGTTGGCGGTGAAAAACTGTTTTTT	CSVGGEKLFF
-	TRBJ2-3	TRBV11-2	few	TGTGCCAGCAGCTGGGGAGGGGGCGTTGGCACAGATACGCAGTATTTT	CASSWGGGVGTDTQYF
-	TRBJ1-1	TRBV7-9	many	TGTGCCAGCAGCTTCGGCTTGGGGGCCCCTGAAGCTTTCTTT	CASSFGLGAPEAFF
TRBD1	TRBJ2-7	TRBV6-5	-	TGTGCCAGCAGTTGGTCGGGGACAGGGGCCTACGAGCAGTACTTC	CASSWSGTGAYEQYF
-	TRBJ2-7	TRBV4-1	-	TGCGCCAGCAGCCAACCGGGAAGAAGCTCCTACGAGCAGTACTTC	CASSQPGRSSYEQYF
-	TRBJ1-3	TRBV4-2	-	TGTGCCAGCAGTCAACCCTTTTCTGGAAACACCATATATTTT	CASSQPFSGNTIYF
TRBD2	TRBJ2-1	TRBV10-2	-	TGCGCCAGCAGTGTGACCTTAGGGACGGGAGGAGTCAATGAGCAGTTCTTC	CASSVTLGTGGVNEQFF
TRBD1	TRBJ2-1	TRBV20-1	many	TGCAGTGCTAGAGATGGCCGGACAGGGGTTTCGGGTAGGAATGAGCAGTTCTTC	CSARDGRTGVSGRNEQFF
TRBD2	TRBJ2-1	TRBV7-8	few	TGTGCCAGCAGCGGACTAGCGGGAGGTAGCTCCTACAATGAGCAGTTCTTC	CASSGLAGGSSYNEQFF
TRBD1	TRBJ2-7	TRBV10-3	-	TGTGCCATCAGTGAGGTTGGGACAGGGATTGAGCAGTACTTC	CAISEVGTGIEQYF
-	TRBJ2-1	TRBV12-3/TRBV12-4	few	TGTGCCAGCAGTAGAAGAATGGAGCAGTTCTTC	CASSRRMEQFF
TRBD2	TRBJ2-3	TRBV7-2	-	TGTGCCAGCAGCTTAGAAGGCGGGAGACGTGCAGATACGCAGTATTTT	CASSLEGGRRADTQYF
TRBD1	TRBJ2-1	TRBV7-2	-	TGTGCCAGCCGCTCCGGGCGTCTGGGGACAGCCTACAATGAGCAGTTCTTC	CASRSGRLGTAYNEQFF
TRBD2	TRBJ2-1	TRBV20-1	-	TGCAGTGCTAGAGCCAACGGCCGCGGGAGGGCCAATGAGCAGTTCTTC	CSARANGRGRANEQFF
-	TRBJ2-7	TRBV10-2	few	TGCGCCAGCAGTGAGCTTTTTGCGGGCGAGCAGTACTTC	CASSELFAGEQYF
-	TRBJ2-5	TRBV12-3/TRBV12-4	-	TGTGCCAGCAGTTTTGAGTGGGGAGAGACCCAGTACTTC	CASSFEWGETQYF
TRBD2	TRBJ2-1	TRBV19	few	TGTGCCAGTAGGGGGGGGAATGAGCAGTTCTTC	CASRGGNEQFF
TRBD2	TRBJ2-1	TRBV10-3	-	TGTGCCATCAGCCGGGCTAGCGGGACCTACAATGAGCAGTTCTTC	CAISRASGTYNEQFF
TRBD2	TRBJ2-5	TRBV18	-	TGTGCCAGCTCACCACTGGGACTAGCGTCAGAGACCCAGTACTTC	CASSPLGLASETQYF
-	TRBJ2-3	TRBV7-2	-	TGTGCCAGCAGCTTAGCCCGAGATGGAGATACGCAGTATTTT	CASSLARDGDTQYF
-	TRBJ2-1	TRBV28	-	TGTGCCAGCACCCCAGCGGGTCCCCTCAATGAGCAGTTCTTC	CASTPAGPLNEQFF
-	TRBJ1-4	TRBV20-1	few	TGCAGTGCTAGACGGCCGGAGGGGAATGAAAAACTGTTTTTT	CSARRPEGNEKLFF
-	TRBJ2-7	TRBV11-3	-	TGTGCCAGCAGCTTCGGGCCCTCCTACGAGCAGTACTTC	CASSFGPSYEQYF